The next 11 T cell receptor beta chains were all read from a single sample in a study of T cells in Graves' hyperthyroidism and ophthalmopathy. The source material, RNA transcripts, was used to amplify TCR beta CDR3 regions. Primed by the HTBI set, a first-round RT-PCR was run on the TCR CDR3. Each CDR3 protein gets one entry after TCRdb re-called the multiplex PCR reads with MiXCR. The sample consists of just under 750,000 distinct CDR3 sequences, around 40% of them appearing once. The specimen sequenced was blood. The source of these receptors is a woman in her 40s with Graves' hyperthyroidism.

The chain is built from TRBV5-6 and TRBJ1-1; possibly TRBD1 for D (6 bases). The CDR3 is 16 amino acids. V was clipped by 3 bases and J by 0 bases, with 15 bases between them. Per the germline V gene, CDR1 is SGHDT and CDR2 is YYEEEE. This CDR3 is CASSSDIGQLNTEAFF. CDR3 in DNA: TGTGCCAGCAGCTCGGACATCGGACAGCTGAACACTGAAGCTTTCTTT.

The table lists this clonotype with many counts. The chain carries TRBV7-6 and TRBJ1-1; unclear D gene. This CDR3 has 17 residues. Germline CDR1 is SGHVS and CDR2 is FNYEAQ. Trimming took off 1 base at V and 2 bases at J, with 17 bases between the two ends. CDR3 region: CASSLGVFGEGNTEAFF. CDR3 DNA: TGTGCCAGCAGCTTAGGTGTCTTTGGGGAGGGTAACACTGAAGCTTTCTTT. Looking up the rest from reference TRBV7-6 and TRBJ1-1 gives the full variable domain: GAGVSQSPRYKVTKRGQDVALRCDPISGHVSLYWYRQALGQGPEFLTYFNYEAQQDKSGLPNDRFSAERPEGSISTLTIQRTEQRDSAMYRCASSLGVFGEGNTEAFFGQGTRLTVV.

This clonotype occurred a few times. This chain uses TRBV20-1 with TRBJ2-2; no definite D call. Between the trimmed V and J ends, which lost 6 bases and 5 bases, there was a span of 19 bases. CDR3 size: 15 residues. CDR1 is DFQATT and CDR2 is SNEGSKA in the germline V gene (reference sequence). The DNA for the CDR3 is TGCAGTGCCACCGGCCCGTGGAAAGGTACCGGGGAGCTGTTTTTT. Translated: CSATGPWKGTGELFF.

The chain uses TRBV7-8 and TRBJ1-6; D is uncertain. There are 9 residues in the CDR3. The V and J ends lost 5 bases and 17 bases respectively, with 7 bases between them. Germline CDR1 and CDR2: SGHVS and FQNEAQ. The CDR3 reads CASSPPIHF. The DNA for the CDR3 is TGTGCCAGCAGCCCACCTATCCACTTT.

This clonotype was recorded at least ten times. V is TRBV9 and J is TRBJ2-5; TRBD2 might be the D (6 bases). V lost 3 bases to trimming and J lost 5 bases, with 14 bases between them. Germline lookup yields CDR1 SGDLS and CDR2 YYNGEE. The CDR3 extends over 14 amino acids. The CDR3: CASSDGGIRETQYF. CDR3 nucleotides: TGTGCCAGCAGCGACGGGGGAATTCGGGAGACCCAGTACTTC.

This clonotype turned up a few times. A read error may account for a junction end that differs from germline. This rearrangement joins TRBV4-1 to TRBJ1-5, with D maybe TRBD1 (6 bases). There are 14 residues in the CDR3. The germline gives CDR1 MGHRA, CDR2 YSYEKL. The CDR3 sequence: CASSQESSGDPRHF. The DNA for the CDR3 is TGCGCCAGCAGCCAAGAATCATCAGGGGATCCCCGGCATTTT.

V and J are TRBV5-1 and TRBJ1-2, with D uncertain. The V end was cut by 4 bases, the J end by 8 bases, with 12 bases between. The CDR3 extends over 12 amino acids. CDR1 SGHRS and CDR2 YFSETQ come from the germline V gene. The CDR3 spells CASSSERLGYTF. The CDR3 DNA sequence: TGCGCCAGCAGCAGCGAACGGCTGGGCTACACCTTC.

This clonotype showed up just a few times. The chain has TRBV20-1 and TRBJ1-4; D unresolved. Germline assignment: CDR1 DFQATT and CDR2 SNEGSKA (reference sequence). The CDR3 contains 16 residues. V was cut by 3 bases and J by 3 bases, with 17 bases left in between. The CDR3 reads CSASGPQKNPNEKLFF. The CDR3 DNA reads as TGCAGTGCTAGTGGACCTCAAAAGAACCCTAATGAAAAACTGTTTTTT.

This chain connects TRBV25-1 to TRBJ2-5; TRBD2 aligns across 8 bases. The germline gives CDR1 MGHDK, CDR2 SYGVNS. The CDR3 has 13 residues. CDR3 loop: CARDGASGQAQYF. CDR3 sequence (DNA): TGTGCTAGAGATGGGGCTAGCGGGCAAGCCCAGTACTTC.

This clonotype was counted a few times. V gene TRBV5-1 combines with J gene TRBJ1-4; 7 bases agree with TRBD1. Trimming removed 4 bases from V and 4 bases from J; junction bases left unmatched: 10. Germline lookup yields CDR1 SGHRS and CDR2 YFSETQ. The length of the CDR3 is 16 residues. The CDR3 is CASSPTVTGSNEKLFF. The CDR3 DNA sequence: TGCGCCAGCAGCCCCACCGTGACAGGGAGTAATGAAAAACTGTTTTTT.

The chain carries TRBV28 and TRBJ1-2, with D perhaps matching TRBD1 (6 bases). The CDR3 contains 15 residues. Trimming shortened V by 7 bases and J by 4 bases, and 19 bases separated the two germline ends. CDR1 MDHEN and CDR2 SYDVKM come from the germline V gene. This CDR3 is CASTVMTGQLYGYTF. The CDR3 bases are TGTGCCAGCACCGTAATGACAGGCCAACTCTATGGCTACACCTTC.